What follows are 6 T cell receptor beta chains derived from one specimen sequenced in a study of T cell responses to AZD1222 COVID-19 vaccine. Sequencing was performed with immunoSEQ multiplex PCR; in TCRdb, only in-frame clones are kept and a portion is missing. Of under 200,000 clones listed, approximately 93% were seen once; the top ten hold 3% to 5%. The input for sequencing was peripheral blood, taken on day 0 of AZD1222 vaccination. These receptors were collected from an adult in good health.

The V gene is TRBV28, the J gene TRBJ1-2; D is ambiguous. Per the germline V gene, CDR1 is MDHEN and CDR2 is SYDVKM. The CDR3 length is 14 residues. V was cut by 4 bases and J by 8 bases, with 17 bases left in between. The CDR3, as DNA: TGTGCCAGCAGTTACCACGGGCCCTCAGTGGGCTACACCTTC. Protein sequence: CASSYHGPSVGYTF.

This clone has only a few counts. The chain carries TRBV7-4 and TRBJ1-5; D is ambiguous. Germline lookup yields CDR1 SGHVT and CDR2 SQSDAQ. The CDR3 runs to 14 residues. Trimming removed 3 bases at V and 7 bases at J, with 13 bases between. The CDR3 loop is CASSFSPWEQPQHF. The CDR3, as DNA: TGTGCCAGCAGCTTTTCCCCTTGGGAGCAGCCCCAGCATTTT.

The rearrangement uses TRBV12-3 or TRBV12-4 and TRBJ2-2, with D unclear. The V gene lost 2 bases and the J gene lost 7 bases, with 8 bases spanning the gap. This CDR3 has 13 residues. The CDR3: CASSLRWIGELFF. CDR3 bases: TGTGCCAGCAGTTTAAGGTGGATCGGGGAGCTGTTTTTT.

The J gene is TRBJ1-5, the V gene TRBV19, with 9 bases that match TRBD1. V dropped 1 base and J dropped 4; count of bases not matched to a gene: 8. CDR1 is LNHDA and CDR2 is SQIVND in the germline V gene (reference sequence). This CDR3 is built from 17 residues. The CDR3 nucleotides are TGTGCCAGTAGTATAGTTAAGACAGGGGGAAGGAATCAGCCCCAGCATTTT. Its protein is CASSIVKTGGRNQPQHF.

The rearrangement uses TRBV7-9 and TRBJ1-2; D is unclear. CDR1 SEHNR and CDR2 FQNEAQ come from the germline V gene (reference sequence). The CDR3 length is 15 residues. The V end lost 1 base, the J end lost 7 bases, and 16 bases lay between the germline ends. This chain's CDR3 is CASSLVVVVGPGYTF. The CDR3 nucleotides read TGTGCCAGCAGCTTAGTTGTGGTCGTAGGGCCTGGCTACACCTTC.

The chain joins TRBV2 to TRBJ2-7; perhaps TRBD1 as D (6 bases). The CDR3 consists of 15 residues. V was pared by 6 bases and J by 6 bases, with 21 bases between. Germline assignment: CDR1 SNHLY and CDR2 FYNNEI. CDR3: CASSRTQGAAREQYF. CDR3 DNA sequence: TGTGCCAGCAGCCGAACACAGGGAGCGGCCCGCGAGCAGTACTTC.